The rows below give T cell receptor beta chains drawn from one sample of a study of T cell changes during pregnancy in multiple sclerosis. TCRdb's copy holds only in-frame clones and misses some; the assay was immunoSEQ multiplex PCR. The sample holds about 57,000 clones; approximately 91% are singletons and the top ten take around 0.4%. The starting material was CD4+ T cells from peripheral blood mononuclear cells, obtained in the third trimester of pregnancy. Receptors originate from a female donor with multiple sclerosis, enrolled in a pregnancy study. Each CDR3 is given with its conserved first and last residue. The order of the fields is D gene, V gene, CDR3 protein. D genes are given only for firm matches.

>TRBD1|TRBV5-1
CASSHRDRARTGELFF
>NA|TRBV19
CASSLAGGDYEQYF
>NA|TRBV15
CATSRDKGTDLPHEQYF
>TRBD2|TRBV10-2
CAPIEREGFYEQYF
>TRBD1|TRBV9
CASSPGQINTEAFF
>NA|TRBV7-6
CASSLTLQGTSGNTIYF
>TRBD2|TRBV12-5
CASGLGLAGGSGELFF
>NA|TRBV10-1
CASRGSGASYEQYF
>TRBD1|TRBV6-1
CASALTGGDLYGYTF
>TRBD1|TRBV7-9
CASSLVGGAREKLFF
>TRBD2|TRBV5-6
CASSLIAGDYNEQFF
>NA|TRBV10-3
CAISGSGEGDTQYF